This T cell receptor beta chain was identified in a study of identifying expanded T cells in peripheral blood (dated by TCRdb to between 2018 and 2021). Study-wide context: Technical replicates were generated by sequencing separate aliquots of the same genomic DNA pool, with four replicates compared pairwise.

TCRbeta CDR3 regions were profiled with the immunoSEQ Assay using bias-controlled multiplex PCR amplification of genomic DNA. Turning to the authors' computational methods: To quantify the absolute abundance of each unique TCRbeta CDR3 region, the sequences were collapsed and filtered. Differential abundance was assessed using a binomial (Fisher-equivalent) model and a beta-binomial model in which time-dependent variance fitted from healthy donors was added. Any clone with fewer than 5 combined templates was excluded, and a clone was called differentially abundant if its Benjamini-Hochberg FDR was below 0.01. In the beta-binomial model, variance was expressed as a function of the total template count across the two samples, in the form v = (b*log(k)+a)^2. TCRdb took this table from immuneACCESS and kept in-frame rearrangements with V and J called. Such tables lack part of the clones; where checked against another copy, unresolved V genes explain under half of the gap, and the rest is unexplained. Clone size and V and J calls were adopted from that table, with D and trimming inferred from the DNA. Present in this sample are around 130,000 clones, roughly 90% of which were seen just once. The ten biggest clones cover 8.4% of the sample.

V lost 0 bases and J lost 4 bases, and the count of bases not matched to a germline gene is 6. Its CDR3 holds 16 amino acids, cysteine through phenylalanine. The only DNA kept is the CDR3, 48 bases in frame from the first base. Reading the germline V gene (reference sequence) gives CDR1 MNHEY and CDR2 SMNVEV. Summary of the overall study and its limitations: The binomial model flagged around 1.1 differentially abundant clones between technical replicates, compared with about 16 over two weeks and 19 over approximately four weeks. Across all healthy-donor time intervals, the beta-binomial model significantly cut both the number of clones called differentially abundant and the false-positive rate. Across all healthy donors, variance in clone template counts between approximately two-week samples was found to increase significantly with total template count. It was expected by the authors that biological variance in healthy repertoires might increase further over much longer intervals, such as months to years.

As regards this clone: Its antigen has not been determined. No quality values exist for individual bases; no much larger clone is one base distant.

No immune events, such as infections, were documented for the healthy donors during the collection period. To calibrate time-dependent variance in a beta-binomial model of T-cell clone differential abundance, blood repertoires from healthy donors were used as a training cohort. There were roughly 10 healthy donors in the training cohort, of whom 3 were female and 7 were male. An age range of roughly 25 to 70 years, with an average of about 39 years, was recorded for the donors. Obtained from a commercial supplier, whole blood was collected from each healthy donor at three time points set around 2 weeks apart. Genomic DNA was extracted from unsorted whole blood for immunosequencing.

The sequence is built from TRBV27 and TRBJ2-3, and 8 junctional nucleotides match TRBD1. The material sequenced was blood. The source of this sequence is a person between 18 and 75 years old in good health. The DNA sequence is TGTGCCAGCAGTTTATCGTACAGGGGGAGCGCAGATACGCAGTATTTT. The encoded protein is CASSLSYRGSADTQYF.